This T cell receptor (beta chain) appears in the sequencing data of a study of blood T cell repertoires in COVID-19. The CDR3 extends over 14 amino acids. V shed 3 bases and J shed 5 bases, with 13 bases lying between them. Germline V gene data show CDR1 as SNHLY and CDR2 as FYNNEI. Repertoires were generated with immunoSEQ multiplex PCR, while TCRdb's copy carries only in-frame clones and drops some. Among 310,000 or so clones, 89% were seen once, and the ten largest hold approximately 6.5%. The source of this sequence is a man aged 18 to 29 who had recovered from COVID-19. The rearrangement links TRBV2 to TRBJ1-1, with D unresolved. The sequencing sample was made of peripheral blood. The CDR3 reads CASSEEGVGTEAFF. The CDR3 DNA reads as TGTGCCAGCAGTGAGGAGGGAGTTGGGACTGAAGCTTTCTTT.